This T cell receptor (beta chain) is from a study of siplizumab effects on memory and regulatory T cells. As for this clone: Its antigen remains unidentified.

V lost 2 bases to trimming and J lost 2 bases, with 15 bases between them. CDR1 and CDR2 from the germline V gene are LNHDA and SQIVND (reference sequence). This CDR3 spans 17 amino acids. Measured with immunoSEQ multiplex PCR; TCRdb has only the in-frame clones, and not every one. The sample lists about 110,000 clones; 85% to 95% were seen once. Study results and caveats: Mappable alloreactive CD4+ clones were on average around 69% Treg-derived with siplizumab, roughly 25% in controls. Most alloreactive clones went unmapped to unstimulated subsets; only a minor fraction mapped. Alloreactive sequences traceable to unstimulated CD4+ memory cells were significantly reduced by siplizumab. Researchers could not give a naive or memory phenotype to roughly 75-96% of proliferating CD4+ or CD8+ clones.

V and J are TRBV19 and TRBJ2-2; D ambiguous. This sequence originates from a human donor in good health. The specimen was CD4+ T cells sorted from blood. The CDR3 is CASSILGPRANTGELFF. The CDR3 DNA is TGTGCCAGTAGTATACTCGGCCCTAGGGCCAACACCGGGGAGCTGTTTTTT. The variable domain in full, with the rest retrieved from reference TRBV19 and TRBJ2-2, is DGGITQSPKYLFRKEGQNVTLSCEQNLNHDAMYWYRQDPGQGLRLIYYSQIVNDFQKGDIAEGYSVSREKKESFPLTVTSAQKNPTAFYLCASSILGPRANTGELFFGEGSRLTVL.